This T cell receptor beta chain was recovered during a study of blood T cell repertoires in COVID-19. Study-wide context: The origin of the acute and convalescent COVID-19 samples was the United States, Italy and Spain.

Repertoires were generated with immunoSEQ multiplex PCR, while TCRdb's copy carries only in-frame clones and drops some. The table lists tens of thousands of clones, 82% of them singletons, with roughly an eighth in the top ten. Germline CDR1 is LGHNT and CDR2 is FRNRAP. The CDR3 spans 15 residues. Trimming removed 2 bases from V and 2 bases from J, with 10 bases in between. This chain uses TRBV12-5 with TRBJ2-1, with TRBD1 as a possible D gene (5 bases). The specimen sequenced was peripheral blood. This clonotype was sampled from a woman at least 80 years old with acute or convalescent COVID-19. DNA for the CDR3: TGTGCTAGTGGTTTGCCTGGGGCGGCCTACAATGAGCAGTTCTTC. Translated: CASGLPGAAYNEQFF.